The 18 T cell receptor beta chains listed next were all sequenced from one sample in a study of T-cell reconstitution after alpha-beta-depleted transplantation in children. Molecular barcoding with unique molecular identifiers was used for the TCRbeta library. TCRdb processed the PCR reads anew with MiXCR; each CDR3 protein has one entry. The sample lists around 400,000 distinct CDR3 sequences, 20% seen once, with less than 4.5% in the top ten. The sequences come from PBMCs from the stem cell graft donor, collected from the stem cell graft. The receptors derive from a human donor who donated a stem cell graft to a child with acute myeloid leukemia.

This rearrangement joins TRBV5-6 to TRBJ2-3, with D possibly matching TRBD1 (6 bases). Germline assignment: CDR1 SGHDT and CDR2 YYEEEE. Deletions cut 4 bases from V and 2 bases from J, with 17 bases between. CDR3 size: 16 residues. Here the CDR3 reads CASSLYRDGITDTQYF. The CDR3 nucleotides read TGTGCCAGCAGCCTATACAGGGATGGGATCACAGATACGCAGTATTTT.

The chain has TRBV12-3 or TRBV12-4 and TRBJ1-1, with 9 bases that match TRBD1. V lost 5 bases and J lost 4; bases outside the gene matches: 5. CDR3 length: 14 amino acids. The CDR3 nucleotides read TGTGCCAGCAGTCCGAACAGGGGGCGCACTGAAGCTTTCTTT. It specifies CASSPNRGRTEAFF.

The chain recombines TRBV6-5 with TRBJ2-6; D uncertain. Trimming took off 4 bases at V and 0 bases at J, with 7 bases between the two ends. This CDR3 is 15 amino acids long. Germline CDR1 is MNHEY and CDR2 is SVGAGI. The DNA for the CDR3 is TGTGCCAGCAGTTGGAAATACTCTGGGGCCAACGTCCTGACTTTC. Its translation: CASSWKYSGANVLTF.

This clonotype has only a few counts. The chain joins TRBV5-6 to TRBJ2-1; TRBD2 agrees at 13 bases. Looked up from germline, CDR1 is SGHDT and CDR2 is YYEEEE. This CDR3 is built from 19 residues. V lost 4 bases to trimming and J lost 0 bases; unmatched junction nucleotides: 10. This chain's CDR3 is CASSRRLAGGRFSYNEQFF. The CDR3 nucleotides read TGTGCCAGCAGCCGGAGACTAGCGGGAGGAAGATTCTCCTACAATGAGCAGTTCTTC.

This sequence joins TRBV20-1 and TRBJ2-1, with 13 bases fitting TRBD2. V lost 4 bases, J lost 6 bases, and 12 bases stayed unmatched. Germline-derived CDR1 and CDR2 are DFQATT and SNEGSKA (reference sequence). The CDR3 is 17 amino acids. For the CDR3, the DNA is TGCAGTGCTAACTCCCGCTGGACTAGCGGGAGCGTCAATGAGCAGTTCTTC. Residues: CSANSRWTSGSVNEQFF.

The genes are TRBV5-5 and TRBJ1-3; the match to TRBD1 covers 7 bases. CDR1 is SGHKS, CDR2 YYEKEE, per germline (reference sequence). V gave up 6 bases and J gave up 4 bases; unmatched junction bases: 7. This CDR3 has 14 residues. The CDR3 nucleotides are TGTGCCAGCATCCTACAGGGGACCGGAAACACCATATATTTT. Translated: CASILQGTGNTIYF. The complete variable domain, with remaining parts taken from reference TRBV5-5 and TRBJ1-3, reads DAGVTQSPTHLIKTRGQQVTLRCSPISGHKSVSWYQQVLGQGPQFIFQYYEKEERGRGNFPDRFSARQFPNYSSELNVNALLLGDSALYLCASILQGTGNTIYFGEGSWLTVV.

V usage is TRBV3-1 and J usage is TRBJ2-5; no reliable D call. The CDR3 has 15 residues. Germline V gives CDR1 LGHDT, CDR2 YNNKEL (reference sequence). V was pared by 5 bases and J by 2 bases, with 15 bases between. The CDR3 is CASSTRLDGQETQYF. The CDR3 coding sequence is TGTGCCAGCAGCACCCGCTTGGATGGGCAAGAGACCCAGTACTTC.

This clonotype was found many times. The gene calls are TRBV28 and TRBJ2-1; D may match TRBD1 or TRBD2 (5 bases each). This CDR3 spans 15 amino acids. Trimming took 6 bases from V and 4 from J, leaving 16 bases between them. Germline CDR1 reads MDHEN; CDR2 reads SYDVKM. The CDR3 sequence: CASSGFGTSYNEQFF. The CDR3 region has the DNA TGTGCCAGCAGCGGGTTCGGGACCTCTTACAATGAGCAGTTCTTC.

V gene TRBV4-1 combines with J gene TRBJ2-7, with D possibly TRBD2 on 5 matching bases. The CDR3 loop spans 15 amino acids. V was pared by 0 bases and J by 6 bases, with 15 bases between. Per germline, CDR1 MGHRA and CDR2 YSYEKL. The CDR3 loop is CASSQEGVPSGEQYF. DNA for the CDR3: TGCGCCAGCAGCCAAGAGGGAGTCCCCTCGGGCGAGCAGTACTTC.

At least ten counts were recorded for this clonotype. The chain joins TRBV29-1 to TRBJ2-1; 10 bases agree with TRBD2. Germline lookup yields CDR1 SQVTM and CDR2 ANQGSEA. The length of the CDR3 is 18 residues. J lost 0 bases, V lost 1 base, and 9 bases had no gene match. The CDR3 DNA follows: TGCAGCGTTGAAGGGGAGGTGAGCGGGAGGGCCTCCTACAATGAGCAGTTCTTC. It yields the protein CSVEGEVSGRASYNEQFF.

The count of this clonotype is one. The CDR3 loop is CASSPQGGGQGTYEQYF. The CDR3 nucleotides are TGTGCCAGCAGCCCCCAGGGAGGGGGACAGGGGACCTACGAGCAGTACTTC. V is TRBV7-6 and J is TRBJ2-7; 10 bases fit TRBD1. The CDR3 runs 17 residues. CDR1 is SGHVS, CDR2 FNYEAQ, per germline. V lost 5 bases and J lost 2; bases outside the gene matches: 12.

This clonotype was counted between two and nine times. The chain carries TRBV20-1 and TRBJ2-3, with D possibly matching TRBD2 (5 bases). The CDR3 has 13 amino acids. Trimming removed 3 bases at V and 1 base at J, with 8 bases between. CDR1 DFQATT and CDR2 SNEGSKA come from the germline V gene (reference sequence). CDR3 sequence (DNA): TGCAGTGCTAGCGTGGGAGGCACAGATACGCAGTATTTT. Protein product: CSASVGGTDTQYF.

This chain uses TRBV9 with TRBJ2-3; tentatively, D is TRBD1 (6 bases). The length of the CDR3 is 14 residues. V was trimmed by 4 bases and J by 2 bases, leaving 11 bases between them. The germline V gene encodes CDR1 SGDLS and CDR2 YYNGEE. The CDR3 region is CASSIRQVTDTQYF. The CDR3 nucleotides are TGTGCCAGCAGCATCAGACAGGTCACAGATACGCAGTATTTT.

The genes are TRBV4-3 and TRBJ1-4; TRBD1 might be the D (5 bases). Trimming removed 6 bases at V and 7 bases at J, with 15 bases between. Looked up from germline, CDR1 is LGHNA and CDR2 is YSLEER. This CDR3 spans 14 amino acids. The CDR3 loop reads CASSPGGAAEKLFF. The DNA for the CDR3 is TGCGCCAGCAGTCCTGGCGGGGCTGCTGAAAAACTGTTTTTT.

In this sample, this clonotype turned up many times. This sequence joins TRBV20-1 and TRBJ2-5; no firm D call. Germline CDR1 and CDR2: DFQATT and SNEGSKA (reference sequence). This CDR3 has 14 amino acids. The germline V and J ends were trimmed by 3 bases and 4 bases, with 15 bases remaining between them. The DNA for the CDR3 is TGCAGTGCTAGTGGCAGTACAACGGGAGAGACCCAGTACTTC. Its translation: CSASGSTTGETQYF.

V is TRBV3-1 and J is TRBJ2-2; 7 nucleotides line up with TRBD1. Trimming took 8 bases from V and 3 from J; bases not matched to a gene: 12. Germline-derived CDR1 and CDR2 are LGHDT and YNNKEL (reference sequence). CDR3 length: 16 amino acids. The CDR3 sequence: CASGQDDGSYTGELFF. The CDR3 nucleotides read TGTGCCAGCGGACAGGACGACGGAAGTTACACCGGGGAGCTGTTTTTT.

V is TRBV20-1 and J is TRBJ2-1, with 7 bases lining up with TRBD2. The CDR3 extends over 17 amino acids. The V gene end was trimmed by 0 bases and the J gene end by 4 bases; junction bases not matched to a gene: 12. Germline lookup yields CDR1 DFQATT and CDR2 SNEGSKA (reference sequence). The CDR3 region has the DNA TGCAGTGCTAGAGAGCTGGCTAGCGGACGGTCTTACAATGAGCAGTTCTTC. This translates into CSARELASGRSYNEQFF.

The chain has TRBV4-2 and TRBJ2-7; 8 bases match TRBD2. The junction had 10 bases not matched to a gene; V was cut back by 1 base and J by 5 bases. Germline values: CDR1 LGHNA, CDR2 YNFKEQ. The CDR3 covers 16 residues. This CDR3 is CASSQGRAGDRDEQYF. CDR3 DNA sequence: TGTGCCAGCAGCCAAGGGCGAGCGGGAGATCGTGACGAGCAGTACTTC.